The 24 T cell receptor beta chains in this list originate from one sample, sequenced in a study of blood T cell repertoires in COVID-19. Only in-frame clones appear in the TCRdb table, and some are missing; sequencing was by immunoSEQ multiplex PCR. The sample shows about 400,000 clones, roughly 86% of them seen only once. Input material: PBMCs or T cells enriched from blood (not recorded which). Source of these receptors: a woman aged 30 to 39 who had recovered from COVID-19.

CDR3 bases: TGTGCCAGCAGCTTATTACGGGGGGGGGCTCAGCAGTACTTC. Its protein product is CASSLLRGGAQQYF. The genes are TRBV5-8 and TRBJ2-7; 8 positions agree with TRBD2. V lost 2 bases and J lost 8; bases outside the gene matches: 9. The CDR3 contains 14 residues. Germline V lookup: CDR1 SGHTS, CDR2 YDEGEE.

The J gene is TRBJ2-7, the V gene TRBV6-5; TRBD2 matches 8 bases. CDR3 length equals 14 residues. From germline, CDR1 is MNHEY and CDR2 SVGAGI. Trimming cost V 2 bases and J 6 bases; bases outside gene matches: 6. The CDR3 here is CASSYAGLAGEQYF. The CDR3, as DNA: TGTGCCAGCAGTTACGCCGGACTAGCTGGCGAGCAGTACTTC.

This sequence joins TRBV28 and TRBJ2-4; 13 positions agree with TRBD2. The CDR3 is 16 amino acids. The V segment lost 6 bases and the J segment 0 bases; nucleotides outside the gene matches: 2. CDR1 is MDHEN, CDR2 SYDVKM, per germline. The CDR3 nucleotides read TGTGCCAGCAGGGGGACTAGCGGGGTAGCCAAAAACATTCAGTACTTC. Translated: CASRGTSGVAKNIQYF.

CDR3 loop: CASTAGGLSYEQYF. As DNA, the CDR3 is TGTGCCAGCACAGCGGGGGGACTCTCCTACGAGCAGTACTTC. The V call is TRBV2, the J call TRBJ2-7, with 9 bases identical to TRBD2. V was pared by 7 bases and J by 0 bases, with 4 bases of the junction left unmatched. The CDR3 extends over 14 amino acids. Per the germline V gene, CDR1 is SNHLY and CDR2 is FYNNEI.

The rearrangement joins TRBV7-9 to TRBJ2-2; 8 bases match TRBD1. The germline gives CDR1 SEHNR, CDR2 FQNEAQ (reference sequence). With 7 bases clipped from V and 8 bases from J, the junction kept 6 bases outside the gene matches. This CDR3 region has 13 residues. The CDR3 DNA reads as TGTGCCAGCAATTCCCAGGGGGCGGGGGAGCTGTTTTTT. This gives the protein CASNSQGAGELFF.

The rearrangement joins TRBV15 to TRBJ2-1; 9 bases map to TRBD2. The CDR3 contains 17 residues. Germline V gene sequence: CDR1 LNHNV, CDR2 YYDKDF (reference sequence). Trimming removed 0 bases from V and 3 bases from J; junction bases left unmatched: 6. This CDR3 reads CATSRDPAGGYYNEQFF. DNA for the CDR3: TGTGCCACCAGCAGAGATCCAGCGGGAGGCTACTACAATGAGCAGTTCTTC.

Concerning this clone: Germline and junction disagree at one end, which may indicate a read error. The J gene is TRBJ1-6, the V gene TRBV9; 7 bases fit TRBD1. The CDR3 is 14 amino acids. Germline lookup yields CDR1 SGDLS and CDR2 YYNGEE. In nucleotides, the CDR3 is TGTGCCAGCACCGTACGGGACAGTGATTCACCCCTCCACTTT. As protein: CASTVRDSDSPLHF.

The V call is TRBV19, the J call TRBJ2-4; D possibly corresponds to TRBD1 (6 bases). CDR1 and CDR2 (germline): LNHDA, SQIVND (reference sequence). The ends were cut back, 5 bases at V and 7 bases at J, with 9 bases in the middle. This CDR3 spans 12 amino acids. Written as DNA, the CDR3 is TGTGCCAGTAGTTTCAGGGGCAACATTCAGTACTTC. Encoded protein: CASSFRGNIQYF. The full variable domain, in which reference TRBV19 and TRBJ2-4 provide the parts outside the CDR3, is DGGITQSPKYLFRKEGQNVTLSCEQNLNHDAMYWYRQDPGQGLRLIYYSQIVNDFQKGDIAEGYSVSREKKESFPLTVTSAQKNPTAFYLCASSFRGNIQYFGAGTRLSVL.

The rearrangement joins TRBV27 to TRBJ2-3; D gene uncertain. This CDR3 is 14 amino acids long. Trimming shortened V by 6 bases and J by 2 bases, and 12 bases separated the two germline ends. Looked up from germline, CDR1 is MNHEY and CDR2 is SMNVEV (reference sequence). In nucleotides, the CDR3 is TGTGCCAGCAGGCCGAGAGCCCCCACAGATACGCAGTATTTT. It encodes CASRPRAPTDTQYF.

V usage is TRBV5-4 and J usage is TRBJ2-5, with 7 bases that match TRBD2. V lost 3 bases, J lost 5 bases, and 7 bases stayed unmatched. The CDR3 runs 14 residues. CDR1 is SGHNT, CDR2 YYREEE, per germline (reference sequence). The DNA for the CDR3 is TGTGCCAGCAGCTCTCCGGGGGGACTGGAGACCCAGTACTTC. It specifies CASSSPGGLETQYF.

The CDR3 nucleotides are TGTGCCACCAGTGACTACGAAGAGACCCAGTACTTC. It encodes CATSDYEETQYF. V usage is TRBV24-1 and J usage is TRBJ2-5, with unresolved D. The germline V gene has CDR1 KGHDR and CDR2 SFDVKD. Trimming removed 4 bases at V and 3 bases at J, with 5 bases between. The CDR3 consists of 12 residues.

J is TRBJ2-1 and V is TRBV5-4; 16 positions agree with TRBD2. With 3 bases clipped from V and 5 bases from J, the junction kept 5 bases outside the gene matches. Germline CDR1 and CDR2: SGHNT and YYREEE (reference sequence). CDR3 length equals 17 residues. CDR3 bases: TGTGCCAGCAGCTCGGGACTAGCGGGAGGGCCAGACAATGAGCAGTTCTTC. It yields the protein CASSSGLAGGPDNEQFF.

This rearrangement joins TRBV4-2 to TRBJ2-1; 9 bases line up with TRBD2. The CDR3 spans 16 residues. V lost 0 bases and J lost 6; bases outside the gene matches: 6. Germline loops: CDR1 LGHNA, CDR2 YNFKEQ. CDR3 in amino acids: CASSQEAERGVNEQFF. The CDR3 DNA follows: TGTGCCAGCAGCCAAGAGGCTGAGCGGGGGGTCAATGAGCAGTTCTTC.

In DNA, the CDR3 is TGTGCCAGCAGCCGCCAGTCGGGAGGAGCTTTCTTT. Residues: CASSRQSGGAFF. V is TRBV7-9 and J is TRBJ1-1; D not certain. The CDR3 has 12 residues. Germline CDR1 reads SEHNR; CDR2 reads FQNEAQ (reference sequence). V dropped 5 bases and J dropped 10 bases, with 14 bases sitting between them.

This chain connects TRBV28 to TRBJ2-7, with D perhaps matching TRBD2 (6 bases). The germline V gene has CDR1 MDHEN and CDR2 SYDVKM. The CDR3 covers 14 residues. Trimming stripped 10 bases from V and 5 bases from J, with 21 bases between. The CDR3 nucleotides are TGTGCCACCCGCGGGTTGGAGGGTCGGCACGAGCAGTACTTC. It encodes CATRGLEGRHEQYF.

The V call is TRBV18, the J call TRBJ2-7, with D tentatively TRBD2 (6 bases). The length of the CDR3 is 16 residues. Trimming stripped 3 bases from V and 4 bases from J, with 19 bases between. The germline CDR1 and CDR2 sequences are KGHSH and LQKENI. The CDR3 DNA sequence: TGTGCCAGCTCACCGCGGGACGCCCAAAGGGAGTACGAGCAGTACTTC. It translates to CASSPRDAQREYEQYF. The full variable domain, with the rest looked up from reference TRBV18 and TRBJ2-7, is NAGVMQNPRHLVRRRGQEARLRCSPMKGHSHVYWYRQLPEEGLKFMVYLQKENIIDESGMPKERFSAEFPKEGPSILRIQQVVRGDSAAYFCASSPRDAQREYEQYFGPGTRLTVT.

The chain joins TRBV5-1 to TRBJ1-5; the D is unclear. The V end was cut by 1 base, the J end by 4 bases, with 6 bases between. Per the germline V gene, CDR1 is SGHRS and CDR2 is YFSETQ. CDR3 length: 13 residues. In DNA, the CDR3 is TGCGCCAGCAGCTTGAGCCTAAATCAGCCCCAGCATTTT. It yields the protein CASSLSLNQPQHF.

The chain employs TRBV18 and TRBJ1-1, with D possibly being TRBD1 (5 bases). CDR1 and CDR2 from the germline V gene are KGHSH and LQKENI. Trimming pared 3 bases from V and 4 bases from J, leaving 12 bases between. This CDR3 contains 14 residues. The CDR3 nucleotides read TGTGCCAGCTCACCGGGGGGTCTGATCACTGAAGCTTTCTTT. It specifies CASSPGGLITEAFF.

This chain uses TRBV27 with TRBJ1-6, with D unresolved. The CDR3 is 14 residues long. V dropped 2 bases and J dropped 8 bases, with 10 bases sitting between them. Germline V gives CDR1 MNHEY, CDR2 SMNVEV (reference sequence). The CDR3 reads CASSLLDSDSPLHF. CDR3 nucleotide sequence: TGTGCCAGCAGTTTACTAGATTCGGATTCACCCCTCCACTTT.

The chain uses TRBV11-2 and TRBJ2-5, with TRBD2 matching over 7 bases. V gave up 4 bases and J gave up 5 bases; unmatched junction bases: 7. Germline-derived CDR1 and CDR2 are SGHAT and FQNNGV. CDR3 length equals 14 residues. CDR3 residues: CASSSWTSQETQYF. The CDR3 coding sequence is TGTGCCAGCAGCTCCTGGACTAGTCAGGAGACCCAGTACTTC.

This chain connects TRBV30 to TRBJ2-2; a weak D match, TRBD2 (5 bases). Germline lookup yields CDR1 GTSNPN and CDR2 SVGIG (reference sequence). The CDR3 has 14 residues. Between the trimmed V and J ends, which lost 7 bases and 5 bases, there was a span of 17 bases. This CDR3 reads CAFNDYEVTGELFF. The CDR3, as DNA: TGTGCCTTCAACGACTACGAGGTAACCGGGGAGCTGTTTTTT.

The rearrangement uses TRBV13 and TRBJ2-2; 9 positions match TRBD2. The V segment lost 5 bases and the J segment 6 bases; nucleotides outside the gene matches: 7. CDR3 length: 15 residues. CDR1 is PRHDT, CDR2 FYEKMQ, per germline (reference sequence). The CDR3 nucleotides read TGTGCCAGCAGCCCCAGTCAGCGGGGGGCCGGGGAGCTGTTTTTT. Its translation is CASSPSQRGAGELFF.

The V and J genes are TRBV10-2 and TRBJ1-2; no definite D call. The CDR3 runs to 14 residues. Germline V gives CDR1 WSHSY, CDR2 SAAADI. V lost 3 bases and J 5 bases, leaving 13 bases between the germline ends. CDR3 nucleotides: TGCGCCAGCAGTGAAAGCGGTGTCCTGTATGGCTACACCTTC. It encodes CASSESGVLYGYTF.

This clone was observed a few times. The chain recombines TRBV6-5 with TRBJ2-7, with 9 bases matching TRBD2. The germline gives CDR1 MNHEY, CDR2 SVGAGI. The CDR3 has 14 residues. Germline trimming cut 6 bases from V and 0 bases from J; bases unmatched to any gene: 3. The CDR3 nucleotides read TGTGCCAGCAGGGCGACTAGCGGCTCCTACGAGCAGTACTTC. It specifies CASRATSGSYEQYF.